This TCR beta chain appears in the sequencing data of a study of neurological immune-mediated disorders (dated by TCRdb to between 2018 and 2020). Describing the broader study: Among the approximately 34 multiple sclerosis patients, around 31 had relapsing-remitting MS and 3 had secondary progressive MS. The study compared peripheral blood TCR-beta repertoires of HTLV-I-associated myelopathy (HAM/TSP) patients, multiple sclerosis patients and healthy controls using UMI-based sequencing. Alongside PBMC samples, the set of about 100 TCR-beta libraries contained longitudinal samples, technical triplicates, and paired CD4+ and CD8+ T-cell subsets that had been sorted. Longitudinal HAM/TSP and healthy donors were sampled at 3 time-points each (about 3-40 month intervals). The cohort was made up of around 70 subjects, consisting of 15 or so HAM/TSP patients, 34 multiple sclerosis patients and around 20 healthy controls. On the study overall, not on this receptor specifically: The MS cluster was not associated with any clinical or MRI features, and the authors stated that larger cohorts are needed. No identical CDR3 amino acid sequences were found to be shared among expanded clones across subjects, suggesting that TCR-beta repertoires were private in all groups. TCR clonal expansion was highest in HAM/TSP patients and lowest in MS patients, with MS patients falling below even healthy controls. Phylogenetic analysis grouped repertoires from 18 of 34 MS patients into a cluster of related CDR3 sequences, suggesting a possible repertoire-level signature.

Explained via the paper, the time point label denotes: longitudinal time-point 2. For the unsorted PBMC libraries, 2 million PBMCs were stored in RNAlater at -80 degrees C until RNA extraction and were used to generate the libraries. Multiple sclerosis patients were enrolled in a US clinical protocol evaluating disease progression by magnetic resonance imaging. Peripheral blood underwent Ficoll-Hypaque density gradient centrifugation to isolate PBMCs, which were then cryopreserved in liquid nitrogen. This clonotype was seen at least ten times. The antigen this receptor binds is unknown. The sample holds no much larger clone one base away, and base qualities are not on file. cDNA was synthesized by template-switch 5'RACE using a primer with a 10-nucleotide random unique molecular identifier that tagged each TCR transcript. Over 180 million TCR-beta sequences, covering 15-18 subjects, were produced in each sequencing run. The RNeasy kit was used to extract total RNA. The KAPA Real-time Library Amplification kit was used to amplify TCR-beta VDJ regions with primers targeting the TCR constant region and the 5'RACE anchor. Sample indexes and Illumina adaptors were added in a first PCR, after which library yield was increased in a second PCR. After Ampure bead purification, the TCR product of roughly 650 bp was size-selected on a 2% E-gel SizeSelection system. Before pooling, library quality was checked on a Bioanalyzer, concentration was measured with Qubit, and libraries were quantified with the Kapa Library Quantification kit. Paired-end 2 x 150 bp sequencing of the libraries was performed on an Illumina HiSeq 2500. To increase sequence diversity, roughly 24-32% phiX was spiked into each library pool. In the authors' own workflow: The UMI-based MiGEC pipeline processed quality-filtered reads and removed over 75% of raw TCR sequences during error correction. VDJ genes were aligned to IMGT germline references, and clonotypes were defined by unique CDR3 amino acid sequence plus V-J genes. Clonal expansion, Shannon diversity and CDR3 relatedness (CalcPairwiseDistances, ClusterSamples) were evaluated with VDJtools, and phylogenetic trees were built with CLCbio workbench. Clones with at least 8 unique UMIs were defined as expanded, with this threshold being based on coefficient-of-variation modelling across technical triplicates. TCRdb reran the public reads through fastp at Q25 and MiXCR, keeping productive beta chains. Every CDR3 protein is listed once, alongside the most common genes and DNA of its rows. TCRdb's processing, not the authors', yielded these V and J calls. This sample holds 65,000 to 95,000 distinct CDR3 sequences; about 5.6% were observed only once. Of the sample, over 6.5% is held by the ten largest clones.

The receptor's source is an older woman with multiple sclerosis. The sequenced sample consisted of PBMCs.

The CDR3: CATTPGRPNTEAFF. The DNA sequence is given as TGTGCCACCACCCCGGGACGACCGAACACTGAAGCTTTCTTT. The chain joins TRBV6-5 to TRBJ1-1; the D gene is possibly TRBD1, with 5 bases matching. V and J are truncated by 10 bases and 1 base respectively, leaving an intervening sequence of 16 bases. CDR1 and CDR2, per the germline V gene, are MNHEY and SVGAGI. The CDR3 numbers 14 residues from cysteine through phenylalanine. Only the CDR3 portion is preserved as DNA: 42 bases, with reading frame beginning at the first base.